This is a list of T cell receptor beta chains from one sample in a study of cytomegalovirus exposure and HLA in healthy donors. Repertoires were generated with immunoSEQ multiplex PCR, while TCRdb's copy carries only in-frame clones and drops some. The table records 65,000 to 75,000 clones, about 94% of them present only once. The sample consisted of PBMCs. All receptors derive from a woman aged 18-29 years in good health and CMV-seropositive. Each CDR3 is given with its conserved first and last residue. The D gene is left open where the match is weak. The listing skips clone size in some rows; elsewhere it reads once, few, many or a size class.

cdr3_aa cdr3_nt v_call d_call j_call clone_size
CASRRSGDNEQFF TGTGCCAGCAGAAGGAGCGGGGACAATGAGCAGTTCTTC TRBV2 TRBD2 TRBJ2-1 once
CATSRVGRLNTEAFF TGTGCCACCAGCAGAGTAGGGAGACTGAACACTGAAGCTTTCTTT TRBV15 . TRBJ1-1 .
CASSLSGRAVGELFF TGTGCCAGCAGCCTGAGCGGGAGGGCGGTCGGGGAGCTGTTTTTT TRBV11-2 TRBD2 TRBJ2-2 .
CASHTGIRRQPQHF TGTGCCAGCCACACAGGGATTAGGCGGCAGCCCCAGCATTTT TRBV19 . TRBJ1-5 .
CASSSKNRTGGSFSGYTF TGTGCCAGCAGCTCAAAGAATCGGACAGGCGGATCTTTTTCTGGCTACACCTTC TRBV7-9 TRBD1 TRBJ1-2 .
CASSSLKRTGLSPEAFF TGTGCCAGCAGTTCCCTGAAGAGGACAGGGCTTTCTCCTGAAGCTTTCTTT TRBV28 TRBD1 TRBJ1-1 .
CASSIQLTGSTEAFF TGTGCCAGCAGCATACAACTGACAGGGTCGACTGAAGCTTTCTTT TRBV9 TRBD1 TRBJ1-1 .
CASSFRGSPSNEQFF TGTGCCAGCAGCTTTCGGGGTAGTCCCTCCAATGAGCAGTTCTTC TRBV5-4 . TRBJ2-1 .
CASRDRLSSYEQYF TGTGCCAGCAGGGACAGACTAAGCTCCTACGAGCAGTACTTC TRBV6-1 . TRBJ2-7 .
CATSRDARLSSGNTIYF TGTGCCACCAGCAGAGATGCCAGGCTCAGCTCTGGAAACACCATATATTTT TRBV15 . TRBJ1-3 .
CASSGGGGWQNSNQPQHF TGTGCCAGCAGCGGTGGGGGGGGATGGCAGAATAGCAATCAGCCCCAGCATTTT TRBV7-2 . TRBJ1-5 .
CASSLVTGPTETQYF TGTGCCAGCAGCTTAGTAACAGGCCCCACAGAGACCCAGTACTTC TRBV7-9 . TRBJ2-5 .
CASSIGAGGPDTQYF TGTGCCAGTAGTATTGGAGCGGGGGGGCCGGATACGCAGTATTTT TRBV19 TRBD2 TRBJ2-3 .
CASSWGVEGGGYTF TGTGCCAGCAGTTGGGGAGTGGAAGGGGGAGGCTACACCTTC TRBV6-5 . TRBJ1-2 once
CASSLDREGSRETQYF TGTGCCAGCAGCCTAGACAGGGAAGGAAGTCGGGAGACCCAGTACTTC TRBV7-2 TRBD1 TRBJ2-5 once
CASSLGGNPGELFF TGTGCCAGCAGCCTCGGAGGAAATCCGGGGGAGCTGTTTTTT TRBV16 . TRBJ2-2 .
CASSLRKLAGGPWVF TGTGCCAGCAGCTTACGAAAACTAGCGGGGGGGCCGTGGGTCTTC TRBV7-2 TRBD2 TRBJ2-7 .
CASRGGQGVYGYTF TGTGCCAGCAGGGGGGGACAGGGGGTCTATGGCTACACCTTC TRBV28 TRBD1 TRBJ1-2 .
CASSIGGYEQYF TGTGCCAGTAGTATCGGTGGCTACGAGCAGTACTTC TRBV19 . TRBJ2-7 once
CASSLARVSYNSPLHF TGTGCCAGCAGCTTAGCCAGGGTCTCCTATAATTCACCCCTCCACTTT TRBV13 . TRBJ1-6 .
CASGYRVGYEQYF TGTGCCAGCGGGTACAGGGTTGGCTACGAGCAGTACTTC TRBV27 . TRBJ2-7 .
CANPTEMEQPQHF TGCGCCAACCCGACGGAGATGGAACAGCCCCAGCATTTT TRBV10-1 . TRBJ1-5 .
CASSRDSYQETQYF TGTGCCAGCAGCCGGGACTCCTACCAAGAGACCCAGTACTTC TRBV7-2 . TRBJ2-5 .